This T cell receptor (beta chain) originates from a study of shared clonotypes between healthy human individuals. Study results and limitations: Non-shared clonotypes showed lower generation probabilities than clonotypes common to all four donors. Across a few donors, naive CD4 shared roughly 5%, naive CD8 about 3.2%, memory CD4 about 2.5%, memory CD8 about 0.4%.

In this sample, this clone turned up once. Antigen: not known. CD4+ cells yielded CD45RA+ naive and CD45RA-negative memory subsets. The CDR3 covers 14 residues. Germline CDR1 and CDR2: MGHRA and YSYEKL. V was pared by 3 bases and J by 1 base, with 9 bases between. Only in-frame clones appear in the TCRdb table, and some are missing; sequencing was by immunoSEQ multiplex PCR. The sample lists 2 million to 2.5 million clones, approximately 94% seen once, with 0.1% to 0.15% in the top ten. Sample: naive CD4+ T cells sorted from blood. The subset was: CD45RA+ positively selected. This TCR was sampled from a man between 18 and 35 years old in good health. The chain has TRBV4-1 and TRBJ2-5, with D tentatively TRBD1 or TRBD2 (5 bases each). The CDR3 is CASSQGLAQETQYF. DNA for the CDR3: TGCGCCAGCAGCCAGGGGCTAGCCCAAGAGACCCAGTACTTC.